These T cell receptor beta chains were read from a single sample in a study of shared clonotypes between healthy human individuals. Data came from immunoSEQ multiplex PCR; TCRdb stores just in-frame clones and leaves some out. The repertoire consists of over a million clones, with about four fifths occurring once and the leading ten covering around 0.47%. The sequencing sample was made of memory CD4+ T cells from PBMCs. The receptors derive from a man between 18 and 29 years old in good health. Some clones in this sample may be carry-over from other donors' samples. The CDR3 runs from the conserved cysteine through the conserved F or W. A D gene is named only where the DNA matches it firmly. Clone size is not always given. Where it is, it says once, few, many or a class for expanded clones.

abundance: .
v_gene: TRBV5-1
j_gene: TRBJ2-3
d_gene: .
CDR3aa: CASSFGFKWRTDTQYF
CDR3nt: TGCGCCAGCAGCTTCGGGTTTAAGTGGCGCACAGATACGCAGTATTTT

abundance: .
v_gene: TRBV19
j_gene: TRBJ1-2
d_gene: .
CDR3aa: CASSVDWYGYTF
CDR3nt: TGTGCCAGTAGCGTCGACTGGTATGGCTACACCTTC

abundance: .
v_gene: TRBV5-1
j_gene: TRBJ1-2
d_gene: TRBD1
CDR3aa: CASSGQGEGYTF
CDR3nt: TGCGCCAGCAGTGGGCAGGGGGAAGGCTACACCTTC

abundance: .
v_gene: TRBV27
j_gene: TRBJ1-2
d_gene: .
CDR3aa: CASSLLDAAGGSGYTF
CDR3nt: TGTGCCAGCAGTTTATTGGACGCGGCAGGAGGGAGTGGCTACACCTTC

abundance: .
v_gene: TRBV28
j_gene: TRBJ2-7
d_gene: .
CDR3aa: CASRLGHYEQYF
CDR3nt: TGTGCCAGCAGGTTAGGGCACTACGAGCAGTACTTC

abundance: few
v_gene: TRBV27
j_gene: TRBJ2-4
d_gene: TRBD2
CDR3aa: CASSPSTQGGIQYF
CDR3nt: TGTGCCAGCAGTCCATCGACCCAGGGAGGGATTCAGTACTTC

abundance: .
v_gene: TRBV28
j_gene: TRBJ1-2
d_gene: .
CDR3aa: CASSFEGTGYTF
CDR3nt: TGTGCCAGCAGTTTCGAGGGGACGGGCTACACCTTC

abundance: .
v_gene: TRBV21-1
j_gene: TRBJ2-1
d_gene: .
CDR3aa: CASSKGASGQEQFF
CDR3nt: TGTGCCAGCAGCAAAGGGGCTAGCGGGCAGGAGCAGTTCTTC

abundance: .
v_gene: TRBV28
j_gene: TRBJ1-5
d_gene: TRBD1
CDR3aa: CASSNRGDQPQHF
CDR3nt: TGTGCCAGCAGCAACAGGGGGGATCAGCCCCAGCATTTT

abundance: .
v_gene: TRBV5-6
j_gene: TRBJ1-2
d_gene: .
CDR3aa: CASSRQDFYGYTF
CDR3nt: TGTGCCAGCAGCCGACAGGACTTCTATGGCTACACCTTC

abundance: .
v_gene: TRBV6-1
j_gene: TRBJ1-1
d_gene: .
CDR3aa: CASIDGRMNTEAFF
CDR3nt: TGTGCCAGCATTGATGGACGGATGAACACTGAAGCTTTCTTT

abundance: .
v_gene: TRBV4-1
j_gene: TRBJ1-1
d_gene: TRBD1
CDR3aa: CASSLTGGNTEAFF
CDR3nt: TGCGCCAGCAGTCTGACAGGGGGGAACACTGAAGCTTTCTTT

abundance: .
v_gene: TRBV29-1
j_gene: TRBJ1-2
d_gene: .
CDR3aa: CSVGTGQGYTF
CDR3nt: TGCAGCGTTGGAACGGGGCAAGGCTACACCTTC

abundance: .
v_gene: TRBV7-2
j_gene: TRBJ2-5
d_gene: .
CDR3aa: CASSLARLGKTQYF
CDR3nt: TGTGCCAGCAGCTTAGCGCGGCTCGGGAAGACCCAGTACTTC

abundance: .
v_gene: TRBV27
j_gene: TRBJ2-5
d_gene: .
CDR3aa: CASSSLSTAGETQYF
CDR3nt: TGTGCCAGCAGTTCACTATCGACAGCGGGAGAGACCCAGTACTTC

abundance: .
v_gene: TRBV7-2
j_gene: TRBJ2-5
d_gene: TRBD1
CDR3aa: CASSLDRSETQYF
CDR3nt: TGTGCCAGCAGCTTGGACAGGTCAGAGACCCAGTACTTC

abundance: .
v_gene: TRBV4-3
j_gene: TRBJ1-1
d_gene: .
CDR3aa: CASSQGLGGRAFF
CDR3nt: TGCGCCAGCAGCCAAGGCCTGGGGGGTCGCGCTTTCTTT

abundance: .
v_gene: TRBV7-9
j_gene: TRBJ2-7
d_gene: TRBD1
CDR3aa: CASSPRDRAYEQYF
CDR3nt: TGTGCCAGCAGCCCTAGGGACAGGGCCTACGAGCAGTACTTC

abundance: .
v_gene: TRBV5-4
j_gene: TRBJ2-7
d_gene: TRBD2
CDR3aa: CASSRWGRGPDEQYF
CDR3nt: TGTGCCAGCAGCAGGTGGGGGAGGGGCCCTGACGAGCAGTACTTC

abundance: .
v_gene: TRBV5-4
j_gene: TRBJ2-3
d_gene: .
CDR3aa: CASSPRRGVGTDTQYF
CDR3nt: TGTGCCAGCAGCCCCCGCAGGGGAGTGGGCACAGATACGCAGTATTTT

abundance: .
v_gene: TRBV15
j_gene: TRBJ2-7
d_gene: .
CDR3aa: CATSRDPTHYEQYF
CDR3nt: TGTGCCACCAGCAGAGATCCGACACATTACGAGCAGTACTTC

abundance: .
v_gene: TRBV6-5
j_gene: TRBJ1-3
d_gene: .
CDR3aa: CASSYGPGSGNTIYF
CDR3nt: TGTGCCAGCAGTTACGGTCCAGGGTCTGGAAACACCATATATTTT

abundance: few
v_gene: TRBV7-2
j_gene: TRBJ1-5
d_gene: .
CDR3aa: CATRTDHSNQPQHF
CDR3nt: TGTGCCACCCGGACAGACCATAGCAATCAGCCCCAGCATTTT

abundance: .
v_gene: TRBV21-1
j_gene: TRBJ1-5
d_gene: .
CDR3aa: CGRVQPQHF
CDR3nt: TGTGGTAGGGTTCAGCCCCAGCATTTT

abundance: .
v_gene: TRBV11-2
j_gene: TRBJ1-2
d_gene: TRBD1
CDR3aa: CASTPRGVYNGYTF
CDR3nt: TGTGCCAGCACCCCCAGGGGGGTCTACAATGGCTACACCTTC

abundance: .
v_gene: TRBV2
j_gene: TRBJ2-3
d_gene: .
CDR3aa: CASTRQTSTDTQYF
CDR3nt: TGTGCCAGCACAAGGCAGACTAGCACAGATACGCAGTATTTT

abundance: .
v_gene: TRBV9
j_gene: TRBJ2-1
d_gene: .
CDR3aa: CASSVGGSYNEQFF
CDR3nt: TGTGCCAGCAGCGTTGGGGGGTCCTACAATGAGCAGTTCTTC

abundance: .
v_gene: TRBV28
j_gene: TRBJ2-5
d_gene: .
CDR3aa: CASSFRATETQYF
CDR3nt: TGTGCCAGCAGTTTCCGGGCCACAGAGACCCAGTACTTC

abundance: .
v_gene: TRBV5-1
j_gene: TRBJ2-7
d_gene: .
CDR3aa: CASSGPGNEQYF
CDR3nt: TGCGCCAGCAGCGGTCCGGGGAACGAGCAGTACTTC

abundance: few
v_gene: TRBV28
j_gene: TRBJ1-1
d_gene: .
CDR3aa: CASSRGVSEAFF
CDR3nt: TGTGCCAGCAGTCGGGGGGTGAGTGAAGCTTTCTTT

abundance: few
v_gene: TRBV2
j_gene: TRBJ2-2
d_gene: TRBD2
CDR3aa: CASGPGTSGVGELFF
CDR3nt: TGTGCCAGCGGCCCCGGGACTAGCGGTGTCGGGGAGCTGTTTTTT

abundance: .
v_gene: TRBV9
j_gene: TRBJ1-5
d_gene: .
CDR3aa: CASSVGIGQPQHF
CDR3nt: TGTGCCAGCAGCGTAGGTATAGGGCAGCCCCAGCATTTT

abundance: .
v_gene: TRBV5-4
j_gene: TRBJ1-2
d_gene: .
CDR3aa: CASSDPAGAYGYTF
CDR3nt: TGTGCCAGCAGCGACCCCGCGGGGGCCTATGGCTACACCTTC

abundance: few
v_gene: TRBV7-2
j_gene: TRBJ2-7
d_gene: TRBD1
CDR3aa: CASSSNRGPYEQYF
CDR3nt: TGTGCCAGCAGCTCGAACAGGGGCCCATACGAGCAGTACTTC

abundance: few
v_gene: TRBV6-6
j_gene: TRBJ1-2
d_gene: .
CDR3aa: CASSYSKGNYGYTF
CDR3nt: TGTGCCAGCAGTTACTCTAAGGGGAACTATGGCTACACCTTC

abundance: .
v_gene: TRBV6-6
j_gene: TRBJ2-6
d_gene: .
CDR3aa: CASSYVGSGANVLTF
CDR3nt: TGTGCCAGCAGTTACGTTGGCTCTGGGGCCAACGTCCTGACTTTC

abundance: .
v_gene: TRBV2
j_gene: TRBJ2-2
d_gene: .
CDR3aa: CASSGDGNTGELFF
CDR3nt: TGTGCCAGCAGTGGGGACGGAAACACCGGGGAGCTGTTTTTT

abundance: few
v_gene: TRBV20-1
j_gene: TRBJ1-5
d_gene: .
CDR3aa: CSASSNQPQHF
CDR3nt: TGCAGTGCTTCTAGCAATCAGCCCCAGCATTTT

abundance: few
v_gene: TRBV30
j_gene: TRBJ2-7
d_gene: .
CDR3aa: CAWSVRGGGHSYEQYF
CDR3nt: TGTGCCTGGAGTGTACGGGGCGGGGGCCACTCCTACGAGCAGTACTTC

abundance: .
v_gene: TRBV30
j_gene: TRBJ1-5
d_gene: .
CDR3aa: CAWSHVGQPQHF
CDR3nt: TGTGCCTGGAGCCATGTGGGGCAGCCCCAGCATTTT

abundance: .
v_gene: TRBV19
j_gene: TRBJ2-1
d_gene: .
CDR3aa: CASSIPPFVEQFF
CDR3nt: TGTGCCAGTAGTATACCCCCCTTTGTCGAGCAGTTCTTC

abundance: .
v_gene: TRBV2
j_gene: TRBJ2-1
d_gene: TRBD2
CDR3aa: CASTHIAGGLGEQFF
CDR3nt: TGTGCCAGCACCCACATAGCGGGAGGGCTTGGTGAGCAGTTCTTC

abundance: few
v_gene: TRBV20-1
j_gene: TRBJ1-1
d_gene: .
CDR3aa: CSAPLATPAFF
CDR3nt: TGCAGTGCGCCCTTGGCCACCCCAGCTTTCTTT

abundance: .
v_gene: TRBV6-1
j_gene: TRBJ2-1
d_gene: .
CDR3aa: CASRERADYNEQFF
CDR3nt: TGTGCCAGCAGAGAGCGGGCTGACTACAATGAGCAGTTCTTC

abundance: few
v_gene: TRBV5-4
j_gene: TRBJ2-1
d_gene: TRBD1
CDR3aa: CASRKGTGSSYNEQFF
CDR3nt: TGTGCCAGCAGGAAAGGGACAGGGAGCTCCTACAATGAGCAGTTCTTC

abundance: .
v_gene: TRBV11-2
j_gene: TRBJ2-3
d_gene: TRBD2
CDR3aa: CASSLTSGYTDTQYF
CDR3nt: TGTGCCAGCAGCTTAACTAGCGGATACACAGATACGCAGTATTTT

abundance: few
v_gene: TRBV7-8
j_gene: TRBJ2-7
d_gene: .
CDR3aa: CASSLGGLTYEQYF
CDR3nt: TGTGCCAGCAGCTTAGGCGGGCTTACCTACGAGCAGTACTTC

abundance: once
v_gene: TRBV6-1
j_gene: TRBJ2-7
d_gene: .
CDR3aa: CASRAQYGSYEQYF
CDR3nt: TGTGCCAGCCGAGCCCAATACGGATCCTACGAGCAGTACTTC

abundance: .
v_gene: TRBV5-1
j_gene: TRBJ2-7
d_gene: TRBD2
CDR3aa: CASRPGTSGSYEQYF
CDR3nt: TGCGCCAGCAGACCCGGGACTAGCGGGAGTTACGAGCAGTACTTC

abundance: few
v_gene: TRBV5-1
j_gene: TRBJ2-1
d_gene: .
CDR3aa: CASSLGLSSGNEQFF
CDR3nt: TGCGCCAGCAGCTTGGGCCTTAGCTCCGGCAATGAGCAGTTCTTC

abundance: .
v_gene: TRBV27
j_gene: TRBJ2-7
d_gene: TRBD2
CDR3aa: CASSSLGLAGVQYF
CDR3nt: TGTGCCAGCAGTTCCCTCGGACTAGCGGGAGTGCAGTACTTC

abundance: .
v_gene: TRBV10-3
j_gene: TRBJ2-3
d_gene: TRBD2
CDR3aa: CAISDQGLAGWADTQYF
CDR3nt: TGTGCCATCAGTGATCAAGGACTAGCGGGATGGGCAGATACGCAGTATTTT

abundance: many
v_gene: TRBV5-1
j_gene: TRBJ2-2
d_gene: .
CDR3aa: CASSLAGGTWTGELFF
CDR3nt: TGCGCCAGCAGCTTGGCCGGTGGTACGTGGACCGGGGAGCTGTTTTTT

abundance: .
v_gene: TRBV10-2
j_gene: TRBJ2-3
d_gene: TRBD2
CDR3aa: CASSEPVAGVRSDTQYF
CDR3nt: TGCGCCAGCAGTGAGCCTGTAGCGGGAGTTAGGTCAGATACGCAGTATTTT